This TCR beta chain appears in the sequencing data of a study of T cells in Graves' hyperthyroidism and ophthalmopathy. In its sample, this clonotype was seen many times. What was amplified from RNA transcripts were TCR beta CDR3 regions. Primed by the HTBI set, a first-round RT-PCR was run on the TCR CDR3. TCRdb passed the multiplex PCR reads through MiXCR, listing each CDR3 protein once. The profile covers approximately 330,000 distinct CDR3 sequences, with roughly 21% appearing a single time and 50% taken by the ten largest. Patients counted as stable if ophthalmopathy did not develop within 18 months. From germline, CDR1 is MDHEN and CDR2 SYDVKM. V was trimmed by 4 bases and J by 6 bases, leaving 19 bases between them. The CDR3 extends over 15 amino acids.

The source of this sequence is a woman in her forties or fifties with Graves' hyperthyroidism. V usage is TRBV28 and J usage is TRBJ2-7, with D unclear. Sequencing input: blood. CDR3 loop: CASSSVGRETLEQYF. The CDR3 region has the DNA TGTGCCAGCAGTTCCGTCGGCCGCGAAACCCTCGAGCAGTACTTC.